The clone carrying this T cell receptor (beta chain) occurred a few times. Antigen specificity is unknown. The sample comes from a study of cytomegalovirus exposure and HLA in healthy donors. Primers for the PCR totalled 60 Vbeta and 13 Jbeta. The data were produced by immunoSEQ multiplex PCR, yet TCRdb's version contains in-frame clones alone and is incomplete. The repertoire consists of some 170,000 clones, with 80% occurring once and the leading ten covering approximately 8.7%. The CDR3 runs to 17 residues. CDR1 is MNHEY, CDR2 SMNVEV, per germline (reference sequence). V was clipped by 8 bases and J by 7 bases, with 29 bases between them. Whole-study findings and limits: It was reported in a later analysis that an Asian-associated ancestry cluster showed fewer N-insertions than the approximately 700-donor mean. Upon later analysis, TCR association rates were observed to vary by HLA locus, being highest for DRB1 and lowest for HLA-C. In an earlier analysis, most TCR beta V segments were productive about 87% or about 30% of the time. Some TCR beta chains (roughly 160 of them) were listed as cytomegalovirus-associated.

The TCR comes from a man between 18 and 35 years old in good health and CMV-seropositive. V gene TRBV27 combines with J gene TRBJ2-5, with D possibly matching TRBD1 (7 bases). Sequencing was done on a sample of PBMCs. DNA for the CDR3: TGTGCCAGCGGCGCGCGACAGGGTAGCGCGGGATCGGTGACCCAGTACTTC. It translates to CASGARQGSAGSVTQYF.